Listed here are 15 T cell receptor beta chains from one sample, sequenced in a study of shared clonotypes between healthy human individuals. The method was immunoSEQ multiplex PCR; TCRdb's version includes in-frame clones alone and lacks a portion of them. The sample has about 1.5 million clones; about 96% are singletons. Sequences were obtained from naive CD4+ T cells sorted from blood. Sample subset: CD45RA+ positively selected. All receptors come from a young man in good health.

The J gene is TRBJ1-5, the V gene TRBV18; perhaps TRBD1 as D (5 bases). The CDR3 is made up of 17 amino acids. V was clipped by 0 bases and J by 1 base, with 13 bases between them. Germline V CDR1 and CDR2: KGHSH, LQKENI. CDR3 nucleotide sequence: TGTGCCAGCTCACCACCGGGAGGGGCGACGAGCAATCAGCCCCAGCATTTT. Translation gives CASSPPGGATSNQPQHF.

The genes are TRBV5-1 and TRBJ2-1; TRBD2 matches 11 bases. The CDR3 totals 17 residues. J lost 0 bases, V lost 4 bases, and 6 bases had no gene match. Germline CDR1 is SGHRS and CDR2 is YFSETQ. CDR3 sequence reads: CASSHWTSGFSYNEQFF. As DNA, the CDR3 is TGCGCCAGCAGCCACTGGACTAGCGGGTTCTCCTACAATGAGCAGTTCTTC.

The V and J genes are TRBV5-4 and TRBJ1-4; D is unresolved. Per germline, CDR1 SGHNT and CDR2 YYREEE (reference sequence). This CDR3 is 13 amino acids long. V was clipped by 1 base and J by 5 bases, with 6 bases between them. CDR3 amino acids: CASSLHPNEKLFF. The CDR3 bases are TGTGCCAGCAGCTTGCACCCAAATGAAAAACTGTTTTTT.

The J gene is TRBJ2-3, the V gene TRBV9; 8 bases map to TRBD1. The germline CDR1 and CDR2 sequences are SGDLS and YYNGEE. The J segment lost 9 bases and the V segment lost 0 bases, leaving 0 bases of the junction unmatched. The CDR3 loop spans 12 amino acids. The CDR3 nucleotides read TGTGCCAGCAGCGTAGGGACAGGGACGCAGTATTTT. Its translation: CASSVGTGTQYF. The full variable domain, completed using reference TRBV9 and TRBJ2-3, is DSGVTQTPKHLITATGQRVTLRCSPRSGDLSVYWYQQSLDQGLQFLIQYYNGEERAKGNILERFSAQQFPDLHSELNLSSLELGDSALYFCASSVGTGTQYFGPGTRLTVL.

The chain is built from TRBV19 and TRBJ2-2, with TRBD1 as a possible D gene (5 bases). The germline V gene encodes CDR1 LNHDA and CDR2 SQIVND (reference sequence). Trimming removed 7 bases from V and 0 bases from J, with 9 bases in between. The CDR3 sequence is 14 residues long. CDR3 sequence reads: CASTHRTNTGELFF. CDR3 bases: TGTGCCAGTACCCACAGGACGAACACCGGGGAGCTGTTTTTT. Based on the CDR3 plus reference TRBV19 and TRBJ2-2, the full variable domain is DGGITQSPKYLFRKEGQNVTLSCEQNLNHDAMYWYRQDPGQGLRLIYYSQIVNDFQKGDIAEGYSVSREKKESFPLTVTSAQKNPTAFYLCASTHRTNTGELFFGEGSRLTVL.

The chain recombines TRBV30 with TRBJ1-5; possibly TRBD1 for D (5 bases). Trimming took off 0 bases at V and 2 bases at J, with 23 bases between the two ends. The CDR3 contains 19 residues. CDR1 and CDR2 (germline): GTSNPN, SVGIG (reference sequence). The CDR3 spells CAWSVTRGGRSWGNQPQHF. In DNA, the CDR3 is TGTGCCTGGAGTGTAACCCGGGGGGGACGTTCCTGGGGCAATCAGCCCCAGCATTTT.

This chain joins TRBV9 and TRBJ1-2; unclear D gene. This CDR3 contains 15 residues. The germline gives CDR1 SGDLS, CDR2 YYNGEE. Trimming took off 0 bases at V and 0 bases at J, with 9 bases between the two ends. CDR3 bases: TGTGCCAGCAGCGTAGGAGTAGGATCTAACTATGGCTACACCTTC. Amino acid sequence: CASSVGVGSNYGYTF. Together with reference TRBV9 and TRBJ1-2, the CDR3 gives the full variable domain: DSGVTQTPKHLITATGQRVTLRCSPRSGDLSVYWYQQSLDQGLQFLIQYYNGEERAKGNILERFSAQQFPDLHSELNLSSLELGDSALYFCASSVGVGSNYGYTFGSGTRLTVV.

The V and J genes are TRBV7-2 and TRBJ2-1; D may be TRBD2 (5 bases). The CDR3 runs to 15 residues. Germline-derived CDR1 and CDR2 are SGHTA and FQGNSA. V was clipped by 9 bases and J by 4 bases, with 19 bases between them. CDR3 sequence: CASLERRSQYNEQFF. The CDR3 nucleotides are TGTGCCAGTTTAGAGAGGAGGAGCCAATACAATGAGCAGTTCTTC.

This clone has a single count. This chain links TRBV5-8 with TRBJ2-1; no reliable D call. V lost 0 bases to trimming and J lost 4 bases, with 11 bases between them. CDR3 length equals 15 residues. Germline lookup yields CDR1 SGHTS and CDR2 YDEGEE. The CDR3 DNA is TGTGCCAGCAGCTTGGCCGGCCAGAGTTACAATGAGCAGTTCTTC. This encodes CASSLAGQSYNEQFF.

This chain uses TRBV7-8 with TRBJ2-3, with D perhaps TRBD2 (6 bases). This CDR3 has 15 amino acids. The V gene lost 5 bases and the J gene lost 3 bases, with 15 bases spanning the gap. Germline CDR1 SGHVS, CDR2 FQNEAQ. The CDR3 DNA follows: TGTGCCAGCAGCGGTGCCGGGAGCAGTACAGATACGCAGTATTTT. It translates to CASSGAGSSTDTQYF.

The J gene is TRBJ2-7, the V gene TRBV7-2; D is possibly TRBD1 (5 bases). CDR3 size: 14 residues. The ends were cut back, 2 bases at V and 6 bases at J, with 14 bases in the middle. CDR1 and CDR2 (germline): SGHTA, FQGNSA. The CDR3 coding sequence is TGTGCCAGCAGCTTAAACTGGATGGGGCGCGAGCAGTACTTC. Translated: CASSLNWMGREQYF.

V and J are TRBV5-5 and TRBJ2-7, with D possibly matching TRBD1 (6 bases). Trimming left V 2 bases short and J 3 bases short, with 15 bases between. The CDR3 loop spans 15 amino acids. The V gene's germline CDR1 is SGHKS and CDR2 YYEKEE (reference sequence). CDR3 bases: TGTGCCAGCAGCTTCCGGGACACCGGCGTCTACGAGCAGTACTTC. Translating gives CASSFRDTGVYEQYF.

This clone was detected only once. The CDR3 DNA follows: TGCAGCGTTGAACCCCGTCAAGCGAACACTGAAGCTTTCTTT. Protein: CSVEPRQANTEAFF. The chain employs TRBV29-1 and TRBJ1-1, with D unclear. The CDR3 runs 14 residues. Germline loops: CDR1 SQVTM, CDR2 ANQGSEA. V gave up 2 bases and J gave up 1 base, with 11 bases separating them. Complete variable domain (other parts from reference TRBV29-1 and TRBJ1-1): SAVISQKPSRDICQRGTSLTIQCQVDSQVTMMFWYRQQPGQSLTLIATANQGSEATYESGFVIDKFPISRPNLTFSTLTVSNMSPEDSSIYLCSVEPRQANTEAFFGQGTRLTVV.

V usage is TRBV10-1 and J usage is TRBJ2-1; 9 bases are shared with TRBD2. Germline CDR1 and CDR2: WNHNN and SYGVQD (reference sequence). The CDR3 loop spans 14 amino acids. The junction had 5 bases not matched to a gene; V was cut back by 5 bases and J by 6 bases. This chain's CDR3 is CASSNSGSLNEQFF. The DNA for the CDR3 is TGCGCCAGCAGTAATAGCGGGAGCCTCAATGAGCAGTTCTTC.

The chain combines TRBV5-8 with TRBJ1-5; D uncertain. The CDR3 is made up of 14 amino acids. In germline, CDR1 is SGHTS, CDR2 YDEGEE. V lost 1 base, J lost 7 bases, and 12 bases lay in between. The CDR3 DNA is TGTGCCAGCAGCTTGTTTCGGAGCGCACAGCCCCAGCATTTT. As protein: CASSLFRSAQPQHF.